Shown below are 28 T cell receptor beta chains from a single sample sequenced in a study of human T cells and chemical hapten exposure. Time point of the sample: pre-sensitization, week 0. Treatment given: therapeutic diphenylcyclopropenone sensitization with weekly scalp DPC. TCRdb reanalysed the RACE reads using MiXCR and keeps one entry per CDR3 protein. The table includes 270,000 or so distinct CDR3 sequences, 7.7% detected once. Sequencing used whole blood, obtained in connection with sensitization to the hapten diphenylcyclopropenone (DPC). Receptor source: a man between 18 and 29 years old with alopecia areata. Some clones in this sample may be carry-over from other donors' samples.

This clonotype was detected only a few times. This chain uses TRBV12-3 or TRBV12-4 with TRBJ2-5, with TRBD1 as a possible D gene (5 bases). Between the trimmed V and J ends, which lost 6 bases and 2 bases, there was a span of 19 bases. The CDR3 length is 16 residues. Here the CDR3 reads CASSETEDQPQETQYF. DNA for the CDR3: TGTGCCAGCAGCGAGACAGAAGACCAACCTCAAGAGACCCAGTACTTC.

In its sample, this clonotype was seen a few times. The chain links TRBV3-1 to TRBJ2-1; D call uncertain. Trimming cost V 6 bases and J 0 bases, with 15 bases left between them. The CDR3 totals 16 residues. From germline, CDR1 is LGHDT and CDR2 YNNKEL (reference sequence). DNA of the CDR3: TGTGCCAGCAGGCATAGTACTGAGAGCTCCTACAATGAGCAGTTCTTC. It specifies CASRHSTESSYNEQFF.

The rearrangement joins TRBV4-1 to TRBJ2-5; 7 bases are a match to TRBD1. Germline-derived CDR1 and CDR2 are MGHRA and YSYEKL. Unmatched junction bases numbered 3, after V lost 1 base and J lost 1 base. The CDR3 sequence is 15 residues long. The CDR3 protein is CASSQVGDSQETQYF. DNA for the CDR3: TGCGCCAGCAGCCAAGTCGGGGACAGCCAAGAGACCCAGTACTTC.

This clonotype was counted many times. The J gene is TRBJ2-2, the V gene TRBV7-3; maybe TRBD2 (5 bases). The CDR3 spans 13 residues. Per germline, CDR1 SGHTA and CDR2 FQGTGA. V was shortened by 5 bases and J by 4 bases, with 8 bases between the two germline ends. The CDR3 is CASSPRGTGELFF. CDR3 sequence (DNA): TGTGCCAGCAGCCCCCGGGGCACCGGGGAGCTGTTTTTT.

The V and J genes are TRBV28 and TRBJ1-1; D remains unclear. Germline CDR1 MDHEN, CDR2 SYDVKM. This CDR3 spans 14 amino acids. Trimming removed 8 bases from V and 1 base from J, with 14 bases in between. The CDR3, as DNA: TGTGCCAGCTGCCCCGCGGGGAGGAACACTGAAGCTTTCTTT. Residues: CASCPAGRNTEAFF.

There are many counts of this clonotype. The V gene is TRBV7-2, the J gene TRBJ1-3, with a tentative D call TRBD1 (5 bases). There are 14 residues in the CDR3. The germline CDR1 and CDR2 sequences are SGHTA and FQGNSA. V lost 4 bases, J lost 4 bases, and 11 bases lay in between. The CDR3 protein is CASSSDSGGNTIYF. The CDR3, as DNA: TGTGCCAGCAGCTCCGACAGTGGGGGAAACACCATATATTTT.

This clonotype has only a few counts. The chain combines TRBV6-1 with TRBJ1-1, with D perhaps matching TRBD1 (5 bases). Germline-derived CDR1 and CDR2 are MNHNS and SASEGT. Trimming removed 3 bases at V and 6 bases at J, with 14 bases between. The CDR3 length is 14 residues. The DNA for the CDR3 is TGTGCCAGCAGTGAGCAGGGTTTGGCCGCTGAAGCTTTCTTT. This encodes CASSEQGLAAEAFF.

The chain couples TRBV4-1 to TRBJ1-5; the match to TRBD1 covers 7 bases. V trimming: 0 bases; J trimming: 5 bases; junction bases outside the gene matches: 10. The germline CDR1 and CDR2 sequences are MGHRA and YSYEKL. The CDR3 sequence is 17 residues long. In nucleotides, the CDR3 is TGCGCCAGCAGCCAAGAATACGTCCGGGACAGACATCAGCCCCAGCATTTT. Translated, it gives CASSQEYVRDRHQPQHF.

There are a few counts of this clonotype. The rearrangement uses TRBV10-3 and TRBJ2-5, with TRBD1 matching over 8 bases. This CDR3 is 15 amino acids long. Germline CDR1 is ENHRY and CDR2 is SYGVKD. The V segment lost 3 bases and the J segment 4 bases; nucleotides outside the gene matches: 7. CDR3 in amino acids: CAISEGQGLRETQYF. The CDR3 DNA sequence: TGTGCCATCAGTGAAGGACAGGGTTTGCGAGAGACCCAGTACTTC.

This clonotype has a count of ten or more. This chain connects TRBV6-5 to TRBJ1-2; the D is unclear. Trimming removed 6 bases from V and 6 bases from J, with 14 bases in between. Germline CDR1 and CDR2: MNHEY and SVGAGI. The CDR3 contains 13 residues. The CDR3 region has the DNA TGTGCCAGCAGGTCAGGCTCCCAACATGGCTACACCTTC. Translating gives CASRSGSQHGYTF.

In its sample, this clonotype was seen a few times. This chain connects TRBV4-3 to TRBJ1-3, with TRBD1 as a possible D gene (5 bases). Per the germline V gene, CDR1 is LGHNA and CDR2 is YSLEER. Between the trimmed V and J ends, which lost 1 base and 2 bases, there was a span of 6 bases. This CDR3 spans 14 amino acids. As DNA, the CDR3 is TGCGCCAGCAGCCAAGTAGGGGCTGGAAACACCATATATTTT. Translating it yields CASSQVGAGNTIYF.

The gene calls are TRBV3-1 and TRBJ1-2; maybe TRBD1 (5 bases). This CDR3 spans 15 amino acids. From germline, CDR1 is LGHDT and CDR2 YNNKEL (reference sequence). V lost 0 bases, J lost 8 bases, and 16 bases lay in between. In DNA, the CDR3 is TGTGCCAGCAGCCAAGAAAGGAAAGGGACTTTGGGCTACACCTTC. Translation gives CASSQERKGTLGYTF.

The table lists this clonotype with a few counts. This sequence joins TRBV6-2 or TRBV6-3 and TRBJ2-7; no clear D. The V gene's germline CDR1 is MNHEY and CDR2 SVGEGT. Trimming took 7 bases from V and 1 from J, leaving 20 bases between them. The CDR3 sequence is 16 residues long. The CDR3 nucleotides read TGTGCCAGCATCAAACCTGGACCCCTGACATCCTACGAGCAGTACTTC. The encoded protein is CASIKPGPLTSYEQYF.

This clonotype was recorded a few times. The chain recombines TRBV28 with TRBJ2-2; the D call may be TRBD1 or TRBD2 (5 bases each). Germline-derived CDR1 and CDR2 are MDHEN and SYDVKM. This CDR3 spans 15 amino acids. With 5 bases removed from V and 7 bases from J, the gap between germline ends came to 17 bases. The CDR3 is CASSPEPSGGGELFF. In DNA form, the CDR3 reads TGTGCCAGCAGTCCCGAGCCTAGTGGGGGCGGGGAGCTGTTTTTT.

Ten or more counts support this clonotype. This chain joins TRBV12-3 or TRBV12-4 and TRBJ1-6; D perhaps matches TRBD1 (6 bases). This CDR3 has 14 residues. Trimming took 1 base from V and 10 from J, leaving 11 bases between them. CDR3 sequence (DNA): TGTGCCAGCAGTTTAGGAGGGGGGGTCTCACCCCTCCACTTT. Encoded protein: CASSLGGGVSPLHF.

This sequence joins TRBV3-1 and TRBJ1-5, with D possibly TRBD1 on 5 matching bases. This CDR3 contains 16 residues. CDR1 is LGHDT, CDR2 YNNKEL, per germline (reference sequence). Trimming stripped 1 base from V and 0 bases from J, with 10 bases between. CDR3 protein: CASSQGGGYSNQPQHF. The CDR3 region has the DNA TGTGCCAGCAGCCAAGGGGGGGGATATAGCAATCAGCCCCAGCATTTT.

The V gene is TRBV25-1, the J gene TRBJ2-1; D is ambiguous. The CDR3 is made up of 12 amino acids. Deletions cut 4 bases from V and 7 bases from J, with 8 bases between. The germline CDR1 and CDR2 sequences are MGHDK and SYGVNS. The DNA of the CDR3 is TGTGCCAGCAGTGCGGTAGGTAATGAGCAGTTCTTC. Amino acids: CASSAVGNEQFF.

V and J are TRBV10-3 and TRBJ1-5; possible D gene TRBD1, 5 bases. The ends were cut back, 6 bases at V and 4 bases at J, with 10 bases in the middle. Germline V gives CDR1 ENHRY, CDR2 SYGVKD. The CDR3 length is 13 residues. CDR3 sequence: CAISARENQPQHF. The DNA for the CDR3 is TGTGCCATCAGCGCCAGGGAGAATCAGCCCCAGCATTTT.

Ten or more counts support this clonotype. The chain has TRBV2 and TRBJ2-5; no clear D gene. Per germline, CDR1 SNHLY and CDR2 FYNNEI. V gave up 5 bases and J gave up 1 base, with 5 bases separating them. This CDR3 is built from 12 residues. The CDR3: CASSQSQETQYF. In nucleotides, the CDR3 is TGTGCCAGCAGTCAGTCCCAAGAGACCCAGTACTTC. Complete variable domain (other parts from reference TRBV2 and TRBJ2-5): EPEVTQTPSHQVTQMGQEVILRCVPISNHLYFYWYRQILGQKVEFLVSFYNNEISEKSEIFDDQFSVERPDGSNFTLKIRSTKLEDSAMYFCASSQSQETQYFGPGTRLLVL.

This clonotype was detected only a few times. V is TRBV7-2 and J is TRBJ1-2; a possible D gene is TRBD1 (5 bases). The CDR3 runs to 14 residues. The germline gives CDR1 SGHTA, CDR2 FQGNSA. V lost 8 bases, J lost 3 bases, and 16 bases lay in between. DNA for the CDR3: TGTGCCAGCCAAATCAACCTGGGGGACTATGGCTACACCTTC. This gives the protein CASQINLGDYGYTF.

This clonotype was counted a few times. Since a much larger clone is just one base distant, this may be a read error. J is TRBJ1-5 and V is TRBV5-6; TRBD1 might be the D (6 bases). Germline loops: CDR1 SGHDT, CDR2 YYEEEE. This CDR3 comprises 14 residues. CDR3 nucleotide sequence: TGTGCCAGCAGCTTGGACGGGGGCAATCAGCCCCGGCATTTT. Its translation: CASSLDGGNQPRHF.

CDR3 nucleotides: TGCGCCAGCGCTCGGGCAGATAATTCACCCCTCCACTTT. Translating gives CASARADNSPLHF. V gene TRBV4-3 combines with J gene TRBJ1-6; D is undetermined. Trimming removed 8 bases from V and 5 bases from J, with 10 bases in between. Germline V gene data show CDR1 as LGHNA and CDR2 as YSLEER. The CDR3 length is 13 residues.

This clonotype was seen a handful of times. V usage is TRBV12-3 or TRBV12-4 and J usage is TRBJ2-7; D not resolved. Trimming took 3 bases from V and 2 from J, leaving 11 bases between them. CDR3 size: 14 residues. CDR3: CASSFIGGAYEQYF. CDR3 in DNA: TGTGCCAGCAGTTTTATCGGCGGCGCCTACGAGCAGTACTTC.

The genes are TRBV7-2 and TRBJ1-3, with TRBD1 identical over 8 bases. Germline CDR1 is SGHTA and CDR2 is FQGNSA. J lost 4 bases, V lost 6 bases, and 5 bases had no gene match. This CDR3 contains 14 residues. The CDR3 region is CASREGQGGNTIYF. The CDR3 DNA is TGTGCCAGCAGAGAAGGACAGGGCGGAAACACCATATATTTT.

This CDR3 reads CASSLWQGGEKLFF. The CDR3 DNA follows: TGTGCCAGCAGCTTGTGGCAGGGTGGTGAAAAACTGTTTTTT. This sequence joins TRBV6-4 and TRBJ1-4; the D gene is possibly TRBD1 (5 bases). The CDR3 consists of 14 residues. The V and J ends lost 6 bases and 7 bases respectively, with 15 bases between them. The germline gives CDR1 MRHNA, CDR2 SNTAGT.

The chain uses TRBV9 and TRBJ2-3, with a possible D match to TRBD1 (6 bases). V was trimmed by 0 bases and J by 1 base, leaving 15 bases between them. The CDR3 is 17 amino acids. Germline CDR1 SGDLS, CDR2 YYNGEE. The CDR3 DNA reads TGTGCCAGCAGCGTAGTGGCCAGGACAGATGGCACAGATACGCAGTATTTT. As protein: CASSVVARTDGTDTQYF. The complete variable domain, with remaining parts taken from reference TRBV9 and TRBJ2-3, reads DSGVTQTPKHLITATGQRVTLRCSPRSGDLSVYWYQQSLDQGLQFLIQYYNGEERAKGNILERFSAQQFPDLHSELNLSSLELGDSALYFCASSVVARTDGTDTQYFGPGTRLTVL.

The V and J genes are TRBV2 and TRBJ1-5; a weak D match, TRBD1 (5 bases). Germline V lookup: CDR1 SNHLY, CDR2 FYNNEI. V was clipped by 9 bases and J by 7 bases, with 16 bases between them. The CDR3 loop spans 13 amino acids. For the CDR3, the DNA is TGTGCCAGTCTCGAACGGGGGTACCAGCCCCAGCATTTT. Translated, it gives CASLERGYQPQHF.

Many counts were recorded for this clonotype. The V gene is TRBV5-6, the J gene TRBJ2-1; tentatively, D is TRBD1 or TRBD2 (5 bases each). The CDR3 extends over 15 amino acids. V was pared by 5 bases and J by 9 bases, with 21 bases between. The V gene's germline CDR1 is SGHDT and CDR2 YYEEEE. The CDR3 DNA reads as TGTGCCAGCAGGCCCGGGACCCGCTCTGTAGGTGAGCAGTTCTTC. This codes for CASRPGTRSVGEQFF.